This T cell receptor (beta chain) originates from a study of cytomegalovirus exposure and HLA in healthy donors. The study, taken as a whole, reports: For most TCR beta V segments, an earlier analysis put the productive rate at about 90% or about 30% of the time.

Note on this clone: The antigen is unknown.

The germline V gene has CDR1 MNHNS and CDR2 SASEGT. After removal of 7 bases from V and 4 bases from J, the junction contained 3 bases not matched to a gene. This CDR3 region has 14 residues. Amplification used 60 Vbeta primers and 13 Jbeta primers. Repertoires were generated with immunoSEQ multiplex PCR, while TCRdb's copy carries only in-frame clones and drops some. The sample has roughly 160,000 clones; approximately 80% are singletons. V gene TRBV6-1 combines with J gene TRBJ2-3; 12 bases agree with TRBD2. Input material: PBMCs. The sequence was collected from a boy aged 2-15 years in good health and CMV-seronegative. In nucleotides, the CDR3 is TGTGCCAGCACTAGCGGGGGGGCCCCAGATACGCAGTATTTT. It codes for CASTSGGAPDTQYF.